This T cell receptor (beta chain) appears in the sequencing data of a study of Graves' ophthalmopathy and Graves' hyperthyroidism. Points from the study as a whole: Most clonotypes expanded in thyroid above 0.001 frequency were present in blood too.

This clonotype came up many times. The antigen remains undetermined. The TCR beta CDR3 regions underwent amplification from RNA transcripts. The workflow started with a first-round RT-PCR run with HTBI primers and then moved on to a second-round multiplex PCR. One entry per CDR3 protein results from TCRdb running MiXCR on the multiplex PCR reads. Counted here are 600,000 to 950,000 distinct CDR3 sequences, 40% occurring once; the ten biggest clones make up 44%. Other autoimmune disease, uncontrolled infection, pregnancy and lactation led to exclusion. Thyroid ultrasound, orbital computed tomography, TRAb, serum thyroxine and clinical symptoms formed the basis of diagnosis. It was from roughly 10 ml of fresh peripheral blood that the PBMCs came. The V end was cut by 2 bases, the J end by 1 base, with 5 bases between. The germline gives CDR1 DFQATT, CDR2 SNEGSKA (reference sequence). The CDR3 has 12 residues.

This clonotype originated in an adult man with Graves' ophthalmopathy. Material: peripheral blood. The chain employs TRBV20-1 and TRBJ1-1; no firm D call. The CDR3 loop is CSARRQNTEAFF. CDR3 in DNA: TGCAGTGCTAGACGACAGAACACTGAAGCTTTCTTT.